Shown below are 17 T cell receptor beta chains from a single sample sequenced in a study of blood T cell repertoires in COVID-19. Profiled with immunoSEQ multiplex PCR; TCRdb holds only in-frame clones, not every one. The table shows about 50,000 clones, with approximately 84% occurring only once. Sequencing used peripheral blood. The receptor set was obtained from a human donor with active COVID-19. The donor label of this sample is uncertain.

The chain combines TRBV7-2 with TRBJ2-5; 9 positions agree with TRBD2. The germline gives CDR1 SGHTA, CDR2 FQGNSA. The CDR3 is made up of 17 amino acids. The V and J ends lost 5 bases and 7 bases, in that order; junction bases with no gene match: 17. CDR3 bases: TGTGCCAGCAGCAAAAATCCCGCGGGGGGGCGTGTCTGGACCCAGTACTTC. Protein sequence: CASSKNPAGGRVWTQYF.

This chain connects TRBV5-6 to TRBJ1-5; TRBD1 aligns across 7 bases. The CDR3 contains 13 residues. J gave up 7 bases and V 0 bases, and 1 base lay outside the gene matches. Germline CDR1 reads SGHDT; CDR2 reads YYEEEE. The CDR3 nucleotides read TGTGCCAGCAGCTTGGGCAGGGGGCAGCCCCAGCATTTT. Amino acids: CASSLGRGQPQHF.

The chain joins TRBV6-1 to TRBJ2-2; TRBD2 might be the D (6 bases). Germline V lookup: CDR1 MNHNS, CDR2 SASEGT. This CDR3 region has 15 residues. V lost 2 bases and J 3 bases, leaving 10 bases between the germline ends. The CDR3: CASSELRGDTGELFF. CDR3 coding DNA: TGTGCCAGCAGTGAATTACGCGGGGACACCGGGGAGCTGTTTTTT.

V is TRBV5-1 and J is TRBJ1-4; 7 positions match TRBD1. The junction had 10 bases not matched to a gene; V was cut back by 4 bases and J by 4 bases. CDR1 is SGHRS, CDR2 YFSETQ, per germline. CDR3 length: 16 amino acids. CDR3 residues: CASSQNPGQINEKLFF. CDR3 DNA sequence: TGCGCCAGCAGCCAAAATCCGGGACAGATTAATGAAAAACTGTTTTTT.

The V call is TRBV6-2 or TRBV6-3, the J call TRBJ2-5; D might be TRBD1 (7 bases). The CDR3 contains 16 residues. Germline loops: CDR1 MNHEY, CDR2 SVGEGT. V was clipped by 4 bases and J by 4 bases, with 19 bases between them. In DNA, the CDR3 is TGTGCCAGCAGTTCCAGGGGGGAGGATGTACGAGAGACCCAGTACTTC. Translated, it gives CASSSRGEDVRETQYF.

V and J are TRBV7-9 and TRBJ2-7; 9 bases line up with TRBD1. The V and J ends lost 5 bases and 8 bases, in that order; junction bases with no gene match: 7. The CDR3 sequence is 13 residues long. The V gene's germline CDR1 is SEHNR and CDR2 FQNEAQ (reference sequence). The CDR3: CASSPGQGVQQYF. DNA for the CDR3: TGTGCCAGCAGCCCGGGACAGGGAGTGCAGCAGTACTTC.

The chain has TRBV4-1 and TRBJ1-4; the match to TRBD1 covers 7 bases. The CDR3 length is 15 residues. Trimming cost V 4 bases and J 5 bases; bases outside gene matches: 7. The germline gives CDR1 MGHRA, CDR2 YSYEKL. For the CDR3, the DNA is TGCGCCAGCAGCCCCCCGGGACAGACGAATGAAAAACTGTTTTTT. Protein product: CASSPPGQTNEKLFF.

The V gene is TRBV7-2, the J gene TRBJ1-5, with 8 bases aligning to TRBD1. Germline CDR1 is SGHTA and CDR2 is FQGNSA. The length of the CDR3 is 15 residues. J was trimmed by 9 bases and V by 5 bases; bases with no gene match: 12. The chain's CDR3 is CASSREGQGGLPQHF. As DNA, the CDR3 is TGTGCCAGCAGCAGAGAAGGACAGGGTGGGCTGCCCCAGCATTTT.

The chain is built from TRBV5-8 and TRBJ2-5; tentative D call: TRBD2 (6 bases). Germline assignment: CDR1 SGHTS and CDR2 YDEGEE. The ends were cut back, 2 bases at V and 1 base at J, with 12 bases in the middle. The CDR3 loop spans 15 amino acids. The CDR3 DNA sequence: TGTGCCAGCAGCTTTAAAGGGAGGATCCAAGAGACCCAGTACTTC. Protein sequence: CASSFKGRIQETQYF. Full variable domain (rest looked up from reference TRBV5-8 and TRBJ2-5): EAGVTQSPTHLIKTRGQQATLRCSPISGHTSVYWYQQALGLGLQFLLWYDEGEERNRGNFPPRFSGRQFPNYSSELNVNALELEDSALYLCASSFKGRIQETQYFGPGTRLLVL.

This clone was observed a few times. The chain links TRBV7-9 to TRBJ2-1; D is perhaps TRBD2 (6 bases). The CDR3 extends over 15 amino acids. Germline V gene sequence: CDR1 SEHNR, CDR2 FQNEAQ (reference sequence). V lost 5 bases, J lost 2 bases, and 13 bases lay in between. The CDR3 is CASSLPGRTYNEQFF. Here the CDR3 DNA reads TGTGCCAGCAGCCTCCCCGGGAGAACCTACAATGAGCAGTTCTTC. Full variable domain (remainder filled in from reference TRBV7-9 and TRBJ2-1): DTGVSQNPRHKITKRGQNVTFRCDPISEHNRLYWYRQTLGQGPEFLTYFQNEAQLEKSRLLSDRFSAERPKGSFSTLEIQRTEQGDSAMYLCASSLPGRTYNEQFFGPGTRLTVL.

This clone was found once. This chain links TRBV5-5 with TRBJ2-7, with D possibly being TRBD2 (7 bases). The CDR3 has 15 residues. Trimming stripped 6 bases from V and 2 bases from J, with 18 bases between. Germline CDR1 reads SGHKS; CDR2 reads YYEKEE (reference sequence). CDR3 sequence reads: CASTPGGGFPYEQYF. The CDR3 coding sequence is TGTGCCAGCACCCCTGGGGGGGGCTTTCCCTACGAGCAGTACTTC.

The genes are TRBV5-1 and TRBJ1-2; the D gene is possibly TRBD1 (5 bases). Germline V gene sequence: CDR1 SGHRS, CDR2 YFSETQ. Trimming took 0 bases from V and 7 from J, leaving 16 bases between them. CDR3 length: 15 residues. In DNA form, the CDR3 reads TGCGCCAGCAGCTTGGACAAGGGGCGCGAATCTGGCTACACCTTC. Protein product: CASSLDKGRESGYTF.

The J gene is TRBJ2-2, the V gene TRBV12-3 or TRBV12-4; D may be TRBD1 (6 bases). The CDR3 has 13 amino acids. The V end lost 8 bases, the J end lost 6 bases, and 13 bases lay between the germline ends. This CDR3 is CASRTAWAGELFF. In DNA form, the CDR3 reads TGTGCCAGCCGGACAGCCTGGGCCGGGGAGCTGTTTTTT.

J is TRBJ1-6 and V is TRBV9; D is possibly TRBD1 (6 bases). Trimming stripped 0 bases from V and 10 bases from J, with 20 bases between. The length of the CDR3 is 17 residues. Germline assignment: CDR1 SGDLS and CDR2 YYNGEE. The CDR3 region is CASSVAFGRGAESPLHF. The CDR3 DNA sequence: TGTGCCAGCAGCGTAGCTTTTGGCAGGGGAGCAGAATCACCCCTCCACTTT.

The V call is TRBV15, the J call TRBJ2-5; 8 bases line up with TRBD2. Germline-derived CDR1 and CDR2 are LNHNV and YYDKDF (reference sequence). This CDR3 contains 17 residues. The junction had 11 bases not matched to a gene; V was cut back by 0 bases and J by 5 bases. The DNA for the CDR3 is TGTGCCACCAGCAGAGACTTCGGACTAGCCCTTCGGGAGACCCAGTACTTC. Amino acid sequence: CATSRDFGLALRETQYF.

This clone was seen once. This chain connects TRBV4-2 to TRBJ2-1; 7 nucleotides line up with TRBD1. In germline, CDR1 is LGHNA, CDR2 YNFKEQ. V was pared by 1 base and J by 6 bases, with 12 bases of the junction left unmatched. CDR3 length: 17 amino acids. In DNA, the CDR3 is TGTGCCAGCAGCCAAGCGTCCGGGAACAGGGGTGTCAATGAGCAGTTCTTC. Amino acids: CASSQASGNRGVNEQFF.

V usage is TRBV7-2 and J usage is TRBJ1-5, with 7 bases that match TRBD1. The CDR3 sequence is 15 residues long. The V gene's germline CDR1 is SGHTA and CDR2 FQGNSA. V trimming: 2 bases; J trimming: 5 bases; junction bases outside the gene matches: 6. CDR3 in amino acids: CASSLRSGTDQPQHF. Written as DNA, the CDR3 is TGTGCCAGCAGCTTAAGGTCCGGGACAGATCAGCCCCAGCATTTT.